These 22 T cell receptor beta chains originate from one sample sequenced in a study of a mutant IDH1 vaccine in newly diagnosed glioma. Sample time point: week 35, safety follow-up. All doses held 300 ug of mutant IDH1 20-mer peptide, with topical imiquimod. Sequenced by immunoSEQ multiplex PCR; TCRdb stores in-frame clones only, minus some. Of about 32,000 clones in the sample, around 80% were seen once. These TCRs' antigens remain unknown. The sample was PBMCs, taken from a glioma patient whose treatment included an IDH1 peptide vaccine. These receptors all stem from a young woman with glioma.

The V gene is TRBV7-2, the J gene TRBJ2-3, with a possible D match to TRBD2 (7 bases). Germline CDR1 SGHTA, CDR2 FQGNSA. V lost 6 bases, J lost 4 bases, and 14 bases lay in between. The CDR3 has 14 amino acids. The CDR3 coding sequence is TGTGCCAGCAGACCTACGGGGGGCCCAGATACGCAGTATTTT. Its protein product is CASRPTGGPDTQYF.

The chain couples TRBV5-1 to TRBJ2-5; 7 bases align to TRBD2. This CDR3 spans 14 amino acids. J gave up 4 bases and V 4 bases, and 7 bases lay outside the gene matches. Germline V gene sequence: CDR1 SGHRS, CDR2 YFSETQ. The CDR3 sequence: CASSLGTILETQYF. The CDR3 DNA is TGCGCCAGCAGCCTAGGGACTATCTTAGAGACCCAGTACTTC.

This chain links TRBV27 with TRBJ2-7, with 7 bases that match TRBD2. This CDR3 region has 15 residues. V gave up 0 bases and J gave up 5 bases; unmatched junction bases: 7. The germline CDR1 and CDR2 sequences are MNHEY and SMNVEV (reference sequence). CDR3 DNA sequence: TGTGCCAGCAGTTTATCGGGTGGGGCGGGGGACGAGCAGTACTTC. It specifies CASSLSGGAGDEQYF.

This chain links TRBV18 with TRBJ1-1; D unresolved. V was clipped by 6 bases and J by 1 base, with 6 bases between them. The CDR3 loop spans 12 amino acids. The germline V gene has CDR1 KGHSH and CDR2 LQKENI. The DNA of the CDR3 is TGTGCCAGCTCTCAAGGGAACACTGAAGCTTTCTTT. This codes for CASSQGNTEAFF.

This clone was found once. The chain links TRBV6-5 to TRBJ1-1, with unresolved D. Looked up from germline, CDR1 is MNHEY and CDR2 is SVGAGI. This CDR3 region has 16 residues. Trimming took 2 bases from V and 5 from J, leaving 18 bases between them. This CDR3 is CASSYRVLAARTEAFF. The CDR3 nucleotides read TGTGCCAGCAGTTACCGCGTGTTGGCTGCGAGGACTGAAGCTTTCTTT.

CDR3 amino acids: CSAFDEKLFF. CDR3 bases: TGCAGCGCCTTTGATGAAAAACTGTTTTTT. V is TRBV29-1 and J is TRBJ1-4; D remains unclear. Trimming cost V 7 bases and J 6 bases, with 6 bases left between them. Looked up from germline, CDR1 is SQVTM and CDR2 is ANQGSEA. The CDR3 runs to 10 residues.

The chain employs TRBV19 and TRBJ1-2; D gene ambiguous. Germline V gene sequence: CDR1 LNHDA, CDR2 SQIVND (reference sequence). Between the trimmed V and J ends, which lost 1 base and 0 bases, there was a span of 9 bases. The CDR3 length is 15 residues. The CDR3 here is CASSIVGRTNYGYTF. CDR3 DNA sequence: TGTGCCAGTAGTATAGTTGGCAGAACTAACTATGGCTACACCTTC.

The genes are TRBV5-4 and TRBJ2-4, with TRBD1 identical over 7 bases. The CDR3 totals 13 residues. Losses at the gene ends were 3 bases for V and 13 bases for J; bases not matched to a gene: 10. Germline values: CDR1 SGHNT, CDR2 YYREEE (reference sequence). CDR3 DNA: TGTGCCAGCAGCTCTTTATCCGGGACAGAGCAGTACTTC. This gives the protein CASSSLSGTEQYF.

This clone has more than one count but fewer than ten. The chain uses TRBV7-2 and TRBJ2-1; 9 bases are a match to TRBD1. Per the germline V gene, CDR1 is SGHTA and CDR2 is FQGNSA. CDR3 length: 17 amino acids. V lost 1 base and J lost 6; bases outside the gene matches: 10. The DNA of the CDR3 is TGTGCCAGCAGCTTAGGGCTGGCGGGACAGGGTTTCAATGAGCAGTTCTTC. Protein: CASSLGLAGQGFNEQFF.

This clone was seen a handful of times. V is TRBV7-6 and J is TRBJ1-1; weak D call: TRBD1 (5 bases). The CDR3 consists of 15 residues. V shed 1 base and J shed 2 bases, with 11 bases lying between them. Germline CDR1 and CDR2: SGHVS and FNYEAQ. CDR3 nucleotide sequence: TGTGCCAGCAGCTTAGTTCGGGGCGATAACACTGAAGCTTTCTTT. Residues: CASSLVRGDNTEAFF.

The chain couples TRBV5-1 to TRBJ1-1; no clear D. Deletions cut 0 bases from V and 2 bases from J, with 11 bases between. This CDR3 region has 15 residues. Germline V gene sequence: CDR1 SGHRS, CDR2 YFSETQ. In DNA, the CDR3 is TGCGCCAGCAGCTTGGATGGCCAGGAAAACACTGAAGCTTTCTTT. This gives the protein CASSLDGQENTEAFF.

V usage is TRBV6-5 and J usage is TRBJ2-7; 7 bases fit TRBD1. This CDR3 region has 16 residues. Unmatched junction bases numbered 9, after V lost 0 bases and J lost 4 bases. The germline V gene encodes CDR1 MNHEY and CDR2 SVGAGI. This CDR3 reads CASSYSIVGRGYEQYF. The CDR3 DNA is TGTGCCAGCAGTTACTCGATAGTGGGCAGGGGGTACGAGCAGTACTTC.

The chain employs TRBV7-9 and TRBJ2-5; D unresolved. Deletions cut 3 bases from V and 5 bases from J, with 10 bases between. The CDR3 is 13 residues long. CDR1 is SEHNR and CDR2 is FQNEAQ in the germline V gene (reference sequence). The DNA for the CDR3 is TGTGCCAGCAGCTTTGGGCTTCCCGAGACCCAGTACTTC. It yields the protein CASSFGLPETQYF. The variable domain in full, with the rest retrieved from reference TRBV7-9 and TRBJ2-5, is DTGVSQNPRHKITKRGQNVTFRCDPISEHNRLYWYRQTLGQGPEFLTYFQNEAQLEKSRLLSDRFSAERPKGSFSTLEIQRTEQGDSAMYLCASSFGLPETQYFGPGTRLLVL.

The chain employs TRBV4-3 and TRBJ1-5; a weak D match, TRBD1 (6 bases). Germline V gives CDR1 LGHNA, CDR2 YSLEER. V lost 0 bases and J 0 bases, leaving 15 bases between the germline ends. This CDR3 region has 18 residues. As DNA, the CDR3 is TGCGCCAGCAGCCAAGACACAGGGACTACCTATAGCAATCAGCCCCAGCATTTT. As protein: CASSQDTGTTYSNQPQHF.

This chain joins TRBV27 and TRBJ2-1; D uncertain. The V end lost 2 bases, the J end lost 2 bases, and 7 bases lay between the germline ends. The CDR3 is 14 amino acids. Looked up from germline, CDR1 is MNHEY and CDR2 is SMNVEV (reference sequence). The CDR3 here is CASSLTATYNEQFF. The CDR3 DNA reads TGTGCCAGCAGTTTAACAGCGACCTACAATGAGCAGTTCTTC.

The chain uses TRBV18 and TRBJ2-3; 15 bases agree with TRBD2. The trim removed 1 base at V and 0 bases at J, leaving 5 bases unmatched. Germline V gene data show CDR1 as KGHSH and CDR2 as LQKENI. There are 19 residues in the CDR3. The CDR3 region is CASSPRGLAGGTSTDTQYF. Written as DNA, the CDR3 is TGTGCCAGCTCACCACGCGGACTAGCGGGGGGGACTAGCACAGATACGCAGTATTTT.

The chain is built from TRBV14 and TRBJ2-7, with a weak D call TRBD1 (6 bases). This CDR3 is built from 16 residues. Germline V gene data show CDR1 as SGHDN and CDR2 as FVKESK. Trimming removed 4 bases from V and 4 bases from J, with 20 bases in between. DNA for the CDR3: TGTGCCAGCAGCCTCGGGGACCCTTTTGGGACATACGAGCAGTACTTC. Translated, it gives CASSLGDPFGTYEQYF.

This chain joins TRBV7-8 and TRBJ1-1; possibly TRBD1 for D (5 bases). Trimming removed 1 base from V and 3 bases from J, with 12 bases in between. This CDR3 is 15 amino acids long. Germline CDR1 and CDR2: SGHVS and FQNEAQ. The CDR3 nucleotides read TGTGCCAGCAGCTTAGTGGGGGGAAGGTACACTGAAGCTTTCTTT. This codes for CASSLVGGRYTEAFF.

The gene calls are TRBV5-6 and TRBJ2-7; perhaps TRBD1 as D (5 bases). From germline, CDR1 is SGHDT and CDR2 YYEEEE. Trimming removed 0 bases from V and 6 bases from J, with 13 bases in between. The CDR3 runs 14 residues. This chain's CDR3 is CASSLVSSQGEQYF. The CDR3 region has the DNA TGTGCCAGCAGCTTGGTTTCTAGTCAGGGCGAGCAGTACTTC.

The rearrangement uses TRBV25-1 and TRBJ2-1; 9 bases fit TRBD2. The CDR3 has 16 amino acids. Germline lookup yields CDR1 MGHDK and CDR2 SYGVNS. Losses at the gene ends were 1 base for V and 5 bases for J; bases not matched to a gene: 6. CDR3 nucleotide sequence: TGTGCCAGCAGTGAATGGGGCGGGAGGGACCACAATGAGCAGTTCTTC. It translates to CASSEWGGRDHNEQFF.

On this clone itself: One end of the junction is discordant with germline, which a read error may explain. The chain couples TRBV7-7 to TRBJ2-5; unclear D gene. The V gene's germline CDR1 is SSHAT and CDR2 FNYEAQ (reference sequence). CDR3 length: 15 amino acids. The CDR3 DNA follows: TGTGCTAGCAGCTTAGGCGTAGGGCCCCAAGAGACCCAGTACTTC. This sequence encodes CASSLGVGPQETQYF.

This chain joins TRBV9 and TRBJ2-5, with 12 bases fitting TRBD2. The ends lost 4 bases at V and 4 bases at J; junction bases unmatched: 8. The CDR3 extends over 16 amino acids. Germline V lookup: CDR1 SGDLS, CDR2 YYNGEE. Here the CDR3 DNA reads TGTGCCAGCAGCAAAAGACTAGCGGGAGCCCCAGAGACCCAGTACTTC. It encodes CASSKRLAGAPETQYF.